This T cell receptor beta chain comes out of a study of blood T cell repertoires in COVID-19. Study-level background: Some COVID-19 samples were acute and others convalescent; all came from the United States, Italy and Spain.

In the original analysis: Estimation of nucleated cell counts was performed using reference gene primer amplification. TCRdb keeps only in-frame clones here, not all; method: immunoSEQ multiplex PCR. That table is the source of V, J and clone size, and D and trimming were worked out from the DNA. The data hold roughly 250,000 clones, with approximately 86% observed a single time. Living in about two dozen US areas, the participants were between roughly 18 and 89 years of age. Membership in each cohort depended on participant-reported clinical history. The CDR3 is 15 residues long. V was pared by 1 base and J by 5 bases, with 4 bases of the junction left unmatched. The germline gives CDR1 WNHNN, CDR2 SYGVQD (reference sequence).

The TCR was taken from a woman between 35 and 50 years old with acute COVID-19. The specimen sequenced was PBMCs or T cells enriched from blood (not recorded which). The chain uses TRBV10-1 and TRBJ2-1; 8 bases line up with TRBD2. As DNA, the CDR3 is TGCGCCAGCAGTGAGTATAGCGGGACTAACAATGAGCAGTTCTTC. Amino acid sequence: CASSEYSGTNNEQFF.